Following are 23 T cell receptor beta chains from one sample sequenced in a study of cytomegalovirus exposure and HLA in healthy donors. 13 Jbeta primers and 60 Vbeta primers were used for the PCR. Produced via immunoSEQ multiplex PCR; TCRdb's table is partial and in-frame only. The sample consists of about 140,000 clones, roughly 65% of them appearing once. The sequencing input was PBMCs. The source is a woman in her twenties or thirties in good health and CMV-seronegative.

V and J are TRBV9 and TRBJ2-2, with a weak D call TRBD2 (6 bases). Trimming removed 3 bases at V and 10 bases at J, with 16 bases between. The germline V gene has CDR1 SGDLS and CDR2 YYNGEE. The CDR3 is made up of 14 amino acids. The DNA for the CDR3 is TGTGCCAGCAGCGGGGGTGGGGACTTGGCGGAGCTGTTTTTT. This encodes CASSGGGDLAELFF. The entire variable domain, with the rest obtained from reference TRBV9 and TRBJ2-2, is as follows: DSGVTQTPKHLITATGQRVTLRCSPRSGDLSVYWYQQSLDQGLQFLIQYYNGEERAKGNILERFSAQQFPDLHSELNLSSLELGDSALYFCASSGGGDLAELFFGEGSRLTVL.

This chain connects TRBV5-4 to TRBJ2-7; D is unresolved. Germline lookup yields CDR1 SGHNT and CDR2 YYREEE (reference sequence). Deletions cut 0 bases from V and 2 bases from J, with 6 bases between. CDR3 size: 13 residues. The CDR3 is CASSLVGPYEQYF. Here the CDR3 DNA reads TGTGCCAGCAGCTTGGTTGGGCCCTACGAGCAGTACTTC.

This clone has a single count. The chain uses TRBV10-3 and TRBJ2-3, with D possibly being TRBD2 (6 bases). Germline-derived CDR1 and CDR2 are ENHRY and SYGVKD. Between the trimmed V and J ends, which lost 3 bases and 1 base, there was a span of 8 bases. CDR3 length equals 14 residues. The CDR3, as DNA: TGTGCCATCAGTGAAGGCGGGGGCACAGATACGCAGTATTTT. Translated: CAISEGGGTDTQYF.

V usage is TRBV5-1 and J usage is TRBJ2-5; TRBD1 agrees at 8 bases. The CDR3 extends over 14 amino acids. The J segment lost 4 bases and the V segment lost 0 bases, leaving 2 bases of the junction unmatched. The V gene's germline CDR1 is SGHRS and CDR2 YFSETQ. CDR3 loop: CASSLGTGLETQYF. The DNA for the CDR3 is TGCGCCAGCAGCTTGGGGACAGGGTTAGAGACCCAGTACTTC.

The J gene is TRBJ1-5, the V gene TRBV5-1, with 10 bases fitting TRBD1. The CDR3 has 14 amino acids. From germline, CDR1 is SGHRS and CDR2 YFSETQ. Germline trimming cut 2 bases from V and 6 bases from J; bases unmatched to any gene: 2. The CDR3 DNA reads TGCGCCAGCAGCTTACGACAGGGGGCTCAGCCCCAGCATTTT. It encodes CASSLRQGAQPQHF.

This chain links TRBV11-2 with TRBJ2-7, with TRBD2 matching 8 bases. V lost 3 bases and J lost 0; bases outside the gene matches: 7. There are 16 residues in the CDR3. The germline CDR1 and CDR2 sequences are SGHAT and FQNNGV. CDR3: CASSLSRGGLSYEQYF. The CDR3 region has the DNA TGTGCCAGCAGCTTGTCCCGGGGGGGCCTCTCCTACGAGCAGTACTTC. Full variable domain (missing parts from reference TRBV11-2 and TRBJ2-7): EAGVAQSPRYKIIEKRQSVAFWCNPISGHATLYWYQQILGQGPKLLIQFQNNGVVDDSQLPKDRFSAERLKGVDSTLKIQPAKLEDSAVYLCASSLSRGGLSYEQYFGPGTRLTVT.

The chain recombines TRBV19 with TRBJ1-2; D remains ambiguous. Germline values: CDR1 LNHDA, CDR2 SQIVND (reference sequence). The CDR3 spans 16 residues. The V gene lost 5 bases and the J gene lost 8 bases, with 24 bases spanning the gap. The CDR3 DNA reads as TGTGCCAGTAGTCTCCTTTCCTCAATTCCTAGGCACGGCTACACCTTC. This sequence encodes CASSLLSSIPRHGYTF.

CDR3: CASGGTIAYNEQFF. The CDR3 bases are TGTGCCAGCGGGGGGACCATCGCCTACAATGAGCAGTTCTTC. The chain carries TRBV7-9 and TRBJ2-1; D perhaps matches TRBD2 (6 bases). This CDR3 region has 14 residues. Germline CDR1 is SEHNR and CDR2 is FQNEAQ (reference sequence). Trimming took 8 bases from V and 2 from J, leaving 13 bases between them.

A single count supports this clone. The chain recombines TRBV19 with TRBJ2-5; D possibly corresponds to TRBD2 (7 bases). V shed 1 base and J shed 2 bases, with 29 bases lying between them. CDR3 length: 21 amino acids. Per the germline V gene, CDR1 is LNHDA and CDR2 is SQIVND (reference sequence). CDR3 sequence: CASSIASRGGGWSTGQETQYF. CDR3 in DNA: TGTGCCAGTAGTATAGCTTCCAGAGGGGGGGGATGGTCTACAGGTCAAGAGACCCAGTACTTC.

The table lists this clone with a few counts. V and J are TRBV5-1 and TRBJ1-1, with D maybe TRBD1 (5 bases). The CDR3 contains 15 residues. V lost 4 bases and J lost 0, with 13 bases in between. Germline V gene sequence: CDR1 SGHRS, CDR2 YFSETQ. CDR3 in DNA: TGCGCCAGCAGCGGGGGGGAATTTATGAACACTGAAGCTTTCTTT. It translates to CASSGGEFMNTEAFF.

The J gene is TRBJ1-1, the V gene TRBV6-1, with D unresolved. Germline CDR1 and CDR2: MNHNS and SASEGT. With 9 bases removed from V and 2 bases from J, the gap between germline ends came to 13 bases. The CDR3 sequence is 13 residues long. CDR3 sequence reads: CASMREGNTEAFF. The CDR3 DNA is TGTGCCAGTATGAGGGAGGGAAACACTGAAGCTTTCTTT.

In this sample, this clone turned up once. The CDR3 spells CASRRGQGVITEAFF. The CDR3 region has the DNA TGTGCCAGCAGGAGGGGACAGGGGGTTATCACTGAAGCTTTCTTT. The chain carries TRBV6-1 and TRBJ1-1; 11 bases are a match to TRBD1. With V trimmed by 6 bases and J by 4 bases, 7 bases remained unmatched. Germline loops: CDR1 MNHNS, CDR2 SASEGT. This CDR3 has 15 amino acids.

The gene calls are TRBV19 and TRBJ2-1; 8 positions match TRBD2. CDR1 and CDR2 (germline): LNHDA, SQIVND (reference sequence). This CDR3 comprises 14 residues. The junction had 3 bases not matched to a gene; V was cut back by 6 bases and J by 2 bases. The CDR3 coding sequence is TGTGCCAGTAGATCCGGGAGGGCCTACAATGAGCAGTTCTTC. This sequence encodes CASRSGRAYNEQFF.

This clone was counted between two and nine times. The chain couples TRBV9 to TRBJ2-1; D may be TRBD2 (5 bases). Germline CDR1 and CDR2: SGDLS and YYNGEE. The CDR3 has 16 residues. The V end was cut by 0 bases, the J end by 3 bases, with 13 bases between. In DNA form, the CDR3 reads TGTGCCAGCAGCGTAGGTCAGCGTAGCGTCTACAATGAGCAGTTCTTC. Translation: CASSVGQRSVYNEQFF.

The chain has TRBV18 and TRBJ2-5; no firm D call. The CDR3 sequence is 13 residues long. The germline CDR1 and CDR2 sequences are KGHSH and LQKENI. Trimming took 4 bases from V and 4 from J, leaving 10 bases between them. This chain's CDR3 is CASSLAESETQYF. As DNA, the CDR3 is TGTGCCAGCTCACTGGCGGAGTCAGAGACCCAGTACTTC.

The genes are TRBV18 and TRBJ1-1, with TRBD1 identical over 7 bases. Germline CDR1 KGHSH, CDR2 LQKENI. Germline trimming cut 4 bases from V and 4 bases from J; bases unmatched to any gene: 6. The CDR3 is 14 amino acids. This CDR3 is CASSQGQSRTEAFF. CDR3 nucleotides: TGTGCCAGCTCACAGGGACAGTCCCGCACTGAAGCTTTCTTT. The complete variable domain, with remaining parts taken from reference TRBV18 and TRBJ1-1, reads NAGVMQNPRHLVRRRGQEARLRCSPMKGHSHVYWYRQLPEEGLKFMVYLQKENIIDESGMPKERFSAEFPKEGPSILRIQQVVRGDSAAYFCASSQGQSRTEAFFGQGTRLTVV.

The chain combines TRBV10-3 with TRBJ2-2; 8 positions match TRBD2. Trimming at V came to 0 bases and at J to 0 bases, leaving 3 bases not matched to a gene. The CDR3 contains 17 residues. The germline gives CDR1 ENHRY, CDR2 SYGVKD. CDR3 sequence (DNA): TGTGCCATCAGTGAGTCGAAACTAGCGGCGAACACCGGGGAGCTGTTTTTT. Residues: CAISESKLAANTGELFF.

This clone was detected a few times. The chain combines TRBV7-9 with TRBJ2-2; no clear D gene. V was shortened by 3 bases and J by 5 bases, with 10 bases between the two germline ends. The germline V gene encodes CDR1 SEHNR and CDR2 FQNEAQ (reference sequence). The length of the CDR3 is 14 residues. The DNA for the CDR3 is TGTGCCAGCAGCTTCCCCAATCAGACCGGGGAGCTGTTTTTT. Residues: CASSFPNQTGELFF.

This clone occurred once. The chain joins TRBV19 to TRBJ1-1; 9 bases map to TRBD1. Germline V gene lookup returns CDR1 LNHDA and CDR2 SQIVND (reference sequence). V was pared by 6 bases and J by 3 bases, with 5 bases of the junction left unmatched. CDR3 length equals 14 residues. The CDR3 sequence is CASREQGADTEAFF. Here the CDR3 DNA reads TGTGCCAGTAGGGAACAGGGGGCGGACACTGAAGCTTTCTTT.

The chain links TRBV7-2 to TRBJ2-7, with 16 bases identical to TRBD2. CDR1 and CDR2 (germline): SGHTA, FQGNSA. The junction had 8 bases not matched to a gene; V was cut back by 5 bases and J by 7 bases. This CDR3 comprises 16 residues. The CDR3 sequence is CASSRGLAGGLGEQYF. Here the CDR3 DNA reads TGTGCCAGCAGCCGGGGACTAGCGGGAGGGCTGGGGGAGCAGTACTTC.

The rearrangement links TRBV5-5 to TRBJ2-2; unclear D gene. Trimming took 0 bases from V and 8 from J, leaving 14 bases between them. Germline lookup yields CDR1 SGHKS and CDR2 YYEKEE (reference sequence). This CDR3 has 15 amino acids. In nucleotides, the CDR3 is TGTGCCAGCAGCTTGGTGGCACGGGTGGAGGGGGAGCTGTTTTTT. Protein: CASSLVARVEGELFF. Complete variable domain (other parts from reference TRBV5-5 and TRBJ2-2): DAGVTQSPTHLIKTRGQQVTLRCSPISGHKSVSWYQQVLGQGPQFIFQYYEKEERGRGNFPDRFSARQFPNYSSELNVNALLLGDSALYLCASSLVARVEGELFFGEGSRLTVL.

The V call is TRBV11-2, the J call TRBJ2-1, with D unclear. Trimming cost V 0 bases and J 9 bases, with 21 bases left between them. The CDR3 consists of 17 residues. Germline V gene sequence: CDR1 SGHAT, CDR2 FQNNGV. In DNA form, the CDR3 reads TGTGCCAGCAGCTTAGATAGGTGGGCCCGACCAGGCATTGAGCAGTTCTTC. Translation: CASSLDRWARPGIEQFF. Based on the CDR3 plus reference TRBV11-2 and TRBJ2-1, the full variable domain is EAGVAQSPRYKIIEKRQSVAFWCNPISGHATLYWYQQILGQGPKLLIQFQNNGVVDDSQLPKDRFSAERLKGVDSTLKIQPAKLEDSAVYLCASSLDRWARPGIEQFFGPGTRLTVL.

The chain carries TRBV7-9 and TRBJ1-1, with TRBD1 identical over 8 bases. The CDR3 totals 15 residues. J was trimmed by 7 bases and V by 4 bases; bases with no gene match: 11. Germline lookup yields CDR1 SEHNR and CDR2 FQNEAQ (reference sequence). CDR3 sequence: CASSSPGQGAFEAFF. Here the CDR3 DNA reads TGTGCCAGCAGCTCACCCGGACAGGGAGCATTTGAAGCTTTCTTT.